One sample yielded the 28 T cell receptor beta chains listed below, sequenced in a study of OX40 agonist ivuxolimab in advanced cancers. Profiled with immunoSEQ multiplex PCR; TCRdb holds only in-frame clones, not every one. The data contain about 89,000 clones, 70% to 90% of them seen just once; the ten biggest clones take up about 0.28%. The sample here was CD4+ or CD8+ T cells sorted from blood, taken in a trial of the OX40 agonist ivuxolimab. Every receptor here comes from an adult with an advanced solid tumor such as melanoma, head and neck, liver or kidney cancer.

V is TRBV7-9 and J is TRBJ1-1, with D possibly being TRBD1 (5 bases). The CDR3 runs 14 residues. Deletions cut 0 bases from V and 5 bases from J, with 10 bases between. Germline assignment: CDR1 SEHNR and CDR2 FQNEAQ (reference sequence). Here the CDR3 reads CASSLAGRETEAFF. The CDR3 DNA sequence: TGTGCCAGCAGCTTAGCGGGGCGAGAGACTGAAGCTTTCTTT.

V usage is TRBV4-1 and J usage is TRBJ1-2, with 7 bases lining up with TRBD1. Germline V CDR1 and CDR2: MGHRA, YSYEKL. V was clipped by 0 bases and J by 2 bases; unmatched bases: 6. The CDR3 extends over 16 amino acids. CDR3 in amino acids: CASSQDETGVNYGYTF. CDR3 coding DNA: TGCGCCAGCAGCCAAGATGAAACAGGGGTGAACTATGGCTACACCTTC.

The gene calls are TRBV30 and TRBJ2-7; 7 bases line up with TRBD1. Trimming at V came to 3 bases and at J to 4 bases, leaving 9 bases not matched to a gene. The germline gives CDR1 GTSNPN, CDR2 SVGIG (reference sequence). The CDR3 loop spans 14 amino acids. The CDR3 DNA reads TGTGCCTGGAGGGGCCCGGACAGGAGATACGAGCAGTACTTC. Translating it yields CAWRGPDRRYEQYF.

J is TRBJ2-3 and V is TRBV5-1; 7 positions match TRBD1. V shed 0 bases and J 4 bases; nucleotides not matched to a gene: 8. CDR1 and CDR2 from the germline V gene are SGHRS and YFSETQ. The CDR3 consists of 16 residues. As DNA, the CDR3 is TGCGCCAGCAGCTTGGCCGCCGACAGGGCAGCAGATACGCAGTATTTT. Translating gives CASSLAADRAADTQYF.

The chain couples TRBV6-5 to TRBJ2-3; D remains unclear. Germline CDR1 MNHEY, CDR2 SVGAGI. V lost 4 bases and J lost 0, with 11 bases in between. CDR3 length equals 15 residues. CDR3 coding DNA: TGTGCCAGCAGTTGGGTATTTTCTAGCACAGATACGCAGTATTTT. Translation: CASSWVFSSTDTQYF.

This sequence joins TRBV2 and TRBJ1-5, with D possibly being TRBD1 (5 bases). Trimming took off 4 bases at V and 0 bases at J, with 10 bases between the two ends. The CDR3 contains 15 residues. From germline, CDR1 is SNHLY and CDR2 FYNNEI. CDR3 region: CASSGGVFSNQPQHF. The CDR3 region has the DNA TGTGCCAGCAGTGGGGGGGTGTTTAGCAATCAGCCCCAGCATTTT. Combining the CDR3 with reference TRBV2 and TRBJ1-5 gives the whole variable domain EPEVTQTPSHQVTQMGQEVILRCVPISNHLYFYWYRQILGQKVEFLVSFYNNEISEKSEIFDDQFSVERPDGSNFTLKIRSTKLEDSAMYFCASSGGVFSNQPQHFGDGTRLSIL.

This chain connects TRBV7-2 to TRBJ2-7; a possible D gene is TRBD2 (5 bases). Between the trimmed V and J ends, which lost 3 bases and 6 bases, there was a span of 9 bases. CDR1 and CDR2 (germline): SGHTA, FQGNSA. The CDR3 length is 12 residues. CDR3: CASSFGVGEQYF. Written as DNA, the CDR3 is TGTGCCAGCAGCTTCGGGGTCGGCGAGCAGTACTTC. The whole variable domain, filled in from reference TRBV7-2 and TRBJ2-7, reads GAGVSQSPSNKVTEKGKDVELRCDPISGHTALYWYRQSLGQGLEFLIYFQGNSAPDKSGLPSDRFSAERTGGSVSTLTIQRTQQEDSAVYLCASSFGVGEQYFGPGTRLTVT.

This clone has a single count. This chain joins TRBV18 and TRBJ2-2; D is perhaps TRBD1 or TRBD2 (5 bases each). The CDR3 contains 17 residues. In germline, CDR1 is KGHSH, CDR2 LQKENI. V lost 3 bases to trimming and J lost 4 bases, with 18 bases between them. This chain's CDR3 is CASSPGPPLAITGELFF. CDR3 in DNA: TGTGCCAGCTCACCGGGACCGCCTTTGGCCATCACCGGGGAGCTGTTTTTT.

The chain links TRBV6-6 to TRBJ2-7, with D perhaps matching TRBD2 (6 bases). CDR3 length equals 15 residues. The germline CDR1 and CDR2 sequences are MNHNY and SVGAGI (reference sequence). The V and J ends lost 6 bases and 2 bases respectively, with 17 bases between them. The CDR3 bases are TGTGCCAGCAGACTCCACGTGGGGGGAGCCTACGAGCAGTACTTC. Protein: CASRLHVGGAYEQYF.

The chain couples TRBV6-5 to TRBJ1-3; 7 positions match TRBD1. The CDR3 length is 16 residues. The V gene end was trimmed by 2 bases and the J gene end by 4 bases; junction bases not matched to a gene: 8. Germline values: CDR1 MNHEY, CDR2 SVGAGI. The CDR3 spells CASSYRQGVVGNTIYF. Here the CDR3 DNA reads TGTGCCAGCAGTTACCGCCAGGGGGTCGTCGGAAACACCATATATTTT.

This chain links TRBV27 with TRBJ2-3, with unresolved D. CDR1 is MNHEY, CDR2 SMNVEV, per germline (reference sequence). The CDR3 sequence is 14 residues long. V was cut by 7 bases and J by 2 bases, with 13 bases left in between. Here the CDR3 reads CASTWFGDTDTQYF. The DNA for the CDR3 is TGTGCCAGCACGTGGTTCGGAGACACAGATACGCAGTATTTT.

The chain joins TRBV6-5 to TRBJ1-2, with unresolved D. Germline-derived CDR1 and CDR2 are MNHEY and SVGAGI. This CDR3 spans 15 amino acids. V dropped 0 bases and J dropped 2 bases, with 10 bases sitting between them. In DNA, the CDR3 is TGTGCCAGCAGTTACTCGTCAGGAGGGAACTATGGCTACACCTTC. Residues: CASSYSSGGNYGYTF.

The gene calls are TRBV30 and TRBJ2-7, with D possibly being TRBD2 (6 bases). Germline CDR1 reads GTSNPN; CDR2 reads SVGIG (reference sequence). Between the trimmed V and J ends, which lost 4 bases and 6 bases, there was a span of 19 bases. The CDR3 spans 14 residues. The CDR3 sequence is CAWKKGLSWGEQYF. As DNA, the CDR3 is TGTGCCTGGAAGAAGGGACTCTCCTGGGGCGAGCAGTACTTC.

This clone was seen a single time. The CDR3 DNA is TGTGCCAGCAGCTACCCACTAGGGCAGGGACAGCCCCAGCATTTT. Translating it yields CASSYPLGQGQPQHF. The chain links TRBV7-2 to TRBJ1-5, with a possible D match to TRBD1 (5 bases). Per the germline V gene, CDR1 is SGHTA and CDR2 is FQGNSA. There are 15 residues in the CDR3. The V and J ends lost 4 bases and 7 bases respectively, with 17 bases between them.

This clone was detected only a few times. This rearrangement joins TRBV7-9 to TRBJ1-2, with a weak D call TRBD1 (5 bases). V was clipped by 1 base and J by 2 bases, with 8 bases between them. Germline assignment: CDR1 SEHNR and CDR2 FQNEAQ (reference sequence). The CDR3 length is 14 residues. The CDR3, as DNA: TGTGCCAGCAGCTTAGAAACAGGCAACTATGGCTACACCTTC. It codes for CASSLETGNYGYTF.

The chain carries TRBV10-1 and TRBJ1-2; D remains unclear. This CDR3 region has 13 residues. The V and J ends lost 6 bases and 8 bases respectively, with 16 bases between them. Germline V lookup: CDR1 WNHNN, CDR2 SYGVQD (reference sequence). This CDR3 reads CASSAQRTEGYTF. CDR3 DNA sequence: TGCGCCAGCAGCGCACAACGGACGGAGGGCTACACCTTC.

A word on this clone: The germline gene is not matched at one end of the junction; a read error may be the cause. The rearrangement uses TRBV7-7 and TRBJ1-1; D remains ambiguous. The CDR3 loop spans 15 amino acids. Germline V CDR1 and CDR2: SSHAT, FNYEAQ (reference sequence). The CDR3 reads CASSLVGEVNTEAFF. The CDR3 region has the DNA TGTGCTAGCAGCTTAGTGGGCGAGGTGAACACTGAAGCTTTCTTT.

The J gene is TRBJ1-2, the V gene TRBV7-2, with D uncertain. CDR1 is SGHTA, CDR2 FQGNSA, per germline. This CDR3 is 15 amino acids long. Between the trimmed V and J ends, which lost 1 base and 2 bases, there was a span of 11 bases. The CDR3 DNA reads as TGTGCCAGCAGCTTAGACGGGCAATTAAACTATGGCTACACCTTC. The encoded protein is CASSLDGQLNYGYTF. Variable domain in full (rest from reference TRBV7-2 and TRBJ1-2): GAGVSQSPSNKVTEKGKDVELRCDPISGHTALYWYRQSLGQGLEFLIYFQGNSAPDKSGLPSDRFSAERTGGSVSTLTIQRTQQEDSAVYLCASSLDGQLNYGYTFGSGTRLTVV.

V gene TRBV15 combines with J gene TRBJ2-7; D unresolved. CDR3 length: 16 residues. Germline V CDR1 and CDR2: LNHNV, YYDKDF (reference sequence). V lost 0 bases, J lost 5 bases, and 17 bases lay in between. The CDR3 sequence is CATSRDRKGIYNEQYF. The CDR3, as DNA: TGTGCCACCAGCAGAGATCGGAAGGGAATTTACAACGAGCAGTACTTC. Complete variable domain (other parts from reference TRBV15 and TRBJ2-7): DAMVIQNPRYQVTQFGKPVTLSCSQTLNHNVMYWYQQKSSQAPKLLFHYYDKDFNNEADTPDNFQSRRPNTSFCFLDIRSPGLGDTAMYLCATSRDRKGIYNEQYFGPGTRLTVT.

This chain links TRBV19 with TRBJ1-4; D might be TRBD1 (5 bases). Germline loops: CDR1 LNHDA, CDR2 SQIVND (reference sequence). This CDR3 has 14 amino acids. Trimming shortened V by 8 bases and J by 5 bases, and 15 bases separated the two germline ends. CDR3 protein: CASRPTGVNEKLFF. The CDR3, as DNA: TGTGCCAGTCGGCCAACGGGGGTGAATGAAAAACTGTTTTTT.

The V call is TRBV5-6, the J call TRBJ2-3, with D tentatively TRBD2 (5 bases). The V end was cut by 4 bases, the J end by 8 bases, with 17 bases between. The CDR3 is 14 amino acids. Germline CDR1 and CDR2: SGHDT and YYEEEE. The DNA of the CDR3 is TGTGCCAGCAGCCTAGACGTGTTCGAGGGTACGCAGTATTTT. Protein: CASSLDVFEGTQYF.

V and J are TRBV6-6 and TRBJ1-2, with a tentative D call TRBD1 (6 bases). V was cut by 0 bases and J by 2 bases, with 10 bases left in between. The V gene's germline CDR1 is MNHNY and CDR2 SVGAGI (reference sequence). The CDR3 is 15 residues long. The CDR3 nucleotides read TGTGCCAGCAGTTACTCGGGGGCGTCGAACTATGGCTACACCTTC. Amino acids: CASSYSGASNYGYTF.

The chain employs TRBV19 and TRBJ2-3; TRBD1 is a possible D gene (5 bases). The CDR3 is made up of 17 amino acids. V lost 3 bases to trimming and J lost 0 bases, with 16 bases between them. The V gene's germline CDR1 is LNHDA and CDR2 SQIVND (reference sequence). The CDR3 DNA sequence: TGTGCCAGTAGTATGGAGTCGCAGGGCCTTAGCACAGATACGCAGTATTTT. Translating it yields CASSMESQGLSTDTQYF. The complete variable domain, with remaining parts taken from reference TRBV19 and TRBJ2-3, reads DGGITQSPKYLFRKEGQNVTLSCEQNLNHDAMYWYRQDPGQGLRLIYYSQIVNDFQKGDIAEGYSVSREKKESFPLTVTSAQKNPTAFYLCASSMESQGLSTDTQYFGPGTRLTVL.

The V gene is TRBV6-6, the J gene TRBJ1-6; TRBD1 matches 7 bases. The CDR3 totals 13 residues. From germline, CDR1 is MNHNY and CDR2 SVGAGI (reference sequence). V dropped 2 bases and J dropped 15; count of bases not matched to a gene: 7. The CDR3 loop is CASSYGDSFNLHF. The DNA for the CDR3 is TGTGCCAGCAGTTACGGGGACAGTTTCAACCTCCACTTT.

The chain joins TRBV11-2 to TRBJ2-7; no definite D call. Trimming took 6 bases from V and 5 from J, leaving 20 bases between them. The CDR3 has 15 residues. The germline gives CDR1 SGHAT, CDR2 FQNNGV. CDR3 nucleotide sequence: TGTGCCAGCAGACCCCTTTCCGGAAGGTTCCACGAGCAGTACTTC. This translates into CASRPLSGRFHEQYF.

V gene TRBV4-2 combines with J gene TRBJ2-7, with D possibly matching TRBD2 (5 bases). The germline CDR1 and CDR2 sequences are LGHNA and YNFKEQ. Trimming removed 0 bases from V and 0 bases from J, with 12 bases in between. CDR3 length: 16 residues. The CDR3: CASSQDEEETSYEQYF. DNA for the CDR3: TGTGCCAGCAGCCAAGATGAGGAGGAGACCTCCTACGAGCAGTACTTC.

The chain uses TRBV9 and TRBJ1-6; a possible D gene is TRBD1 (6 bases). The CDR3 consists of 14 residues. Per the germline V gene, CDR1 is SGDLS and CDR2 is YYNGEE. Trimming pared 7 bases from V and 4 bases from J, leaving 12 bases between. In nucleotides, the CDR3 is TGTGCCAGCGGGGGCTTACCTTATAATTCACCCCTCCACTTT. Its protein is CASGGLPYNSPLHF.

This clone was seen once. J is TRBJ1-4 and V is TRBV7-8; no definite D call. Germline V gene sequence: CDR1 SGHVS, CDR2 FQNEAQ. The CDR3 contains 14 residues. The V gene lost 3 bases and the J gene lost 8 bases, with 13 bases spanning the gap. This CDR3 is CASSFGRGSEKLFF. CDR3 bases: TGTGCCAGCAGCTTTGGACGAGGTAGCGAAAAACTGTTTTTT.